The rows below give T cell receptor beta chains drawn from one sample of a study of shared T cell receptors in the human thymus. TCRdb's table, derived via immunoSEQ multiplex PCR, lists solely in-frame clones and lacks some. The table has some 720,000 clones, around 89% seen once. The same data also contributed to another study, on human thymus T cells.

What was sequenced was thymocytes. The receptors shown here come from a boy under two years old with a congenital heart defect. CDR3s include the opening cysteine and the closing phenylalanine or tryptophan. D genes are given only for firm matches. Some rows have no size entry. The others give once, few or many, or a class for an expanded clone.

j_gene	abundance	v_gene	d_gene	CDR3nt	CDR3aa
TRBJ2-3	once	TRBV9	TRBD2	TGTGCCAGCAGCGTAGCTTCTACGGAGGGAGGGGGCACAGATACGCAGTATTTT	CASSVASTEGGGTDTQYF
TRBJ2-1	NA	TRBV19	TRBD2	TGTGCCAGTAGTCGCAGTGGGGCTAGCGGGACACCTTACAATGAGCAGTTCTTC	CASSRSGASGTPYNEQFF
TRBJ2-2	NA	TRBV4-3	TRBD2	TGCGCCAGCAGCCATCGTAGCGGGAGGGCCGCCGGGGAGCTGTTTTTT	CASSHRSGRAAGELFF
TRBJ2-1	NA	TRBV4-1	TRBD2	TGCGCCAGCAGCCAGGGGTTTAGCGGGAGGGCCAGTGAGCAGTTCTTC	CASSQGFSGRASEQFF
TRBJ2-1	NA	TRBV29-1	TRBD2	TGCAGCGACTCCTCGGGGGGGACTAGCGGGTACAATGAGCAGTTCTTC	CSDSSGGTSGYNEQFF
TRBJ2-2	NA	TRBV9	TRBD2	TGTGCCAGCAGCGTAGTCCAGGAGCGGGAAGGGGACGACACCGGGGAGCTGTTTTTT	CASSVVQEREGDDTGELFF
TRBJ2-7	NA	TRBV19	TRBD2	TGTGCCAGTAGTAGTGGGACTAGCGGAACCTACGAGCAGTACTTC	CASSSGTSGTYEQYF
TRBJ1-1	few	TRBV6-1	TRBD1	TGTGCCAGCAGTGACCCGGACAGGGGCACTGAAGCTTTCTTT	CASSDPDRGTEAFF
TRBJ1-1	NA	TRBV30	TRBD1	TGTGCCTGGACGGACAGGGGTATCATGAACACTGAAGCTTTCTTT	CAWTDRGIMNTEAFF
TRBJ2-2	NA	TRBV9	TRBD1	TGTGCCAGCAGCATTTGGGGACAGGGGAACACCGGGGAGCTGTTTTTT	CASSIWGQGNTGELFF
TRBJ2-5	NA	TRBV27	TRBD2	TGTGCCAGCAGTTTACGGGCTAGCGGAGGCGAAGAGACCCAGTACTTC	CASSLRASGGEETQYF
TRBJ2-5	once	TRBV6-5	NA	TGTGCCAGCAGCCCCGGACTGCCCAAGACCCAGTACTTC	CASSPGLPKTQYF
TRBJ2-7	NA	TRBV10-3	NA	TGTGCCATCAGTGAGTCGACTAAGGACGGCTCCTACGAGCAGTACTTC	CAISESTKDGSYEQYF
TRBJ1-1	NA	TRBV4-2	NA	TGTGCCAGCAGCCAAGATTATCAGGGCCGGAACACTGAAGCTTTCTTT	CASSQDYQGRNTEAFF
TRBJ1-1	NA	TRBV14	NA	TGTGCCAGCAGCCAAGACTACAGGGTGGAAGACACTGAAGCTTTCTTT	CASSQDYRVEDTEAFF
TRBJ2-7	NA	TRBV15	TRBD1	TGTGCCACCAGCAGGGGACCGGGACAGCCCCCCCACGAGCAGTACTTC	CATSRGPGQPPHEQYF
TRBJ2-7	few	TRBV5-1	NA	TGCGCCAGCAGCTTCACCGTGGAGGCCAGCTCCTACGAGCAGTACTTC	CASSFTVEASSYEQYF
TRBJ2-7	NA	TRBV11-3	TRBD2	TGTGCCAGCAGCTTAGAGCCAGCGGGAGATTTCCACGAGCAGTACTTC	CASSLEPAGDFHEQYF
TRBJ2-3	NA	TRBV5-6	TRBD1	TGTGCCAGCAGCTGGACGGGCCGGGACAGGGGGCCGGATACGCAGTATTTT	CASSWTGRDRGPDTQYF
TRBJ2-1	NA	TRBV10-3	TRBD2	TGTGCCATCAGTGAACTAGATCCCGGGACTAGCGGGATCTATGAGCAGTTCTTC	CAISELDPGTSGIYEQFF
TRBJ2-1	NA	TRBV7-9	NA	TGTGCCAGCAGACGGGGGAATAGGCAGTTCTTC	CASRRGNRQFF
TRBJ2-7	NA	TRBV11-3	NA	TGTGCCAGCAGCTTTCGGACGGGGGTTACCTACGAGCAGTACTTC	CASSFRTGVTYEQYF
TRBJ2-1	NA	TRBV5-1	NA	TGCGCCAGCAACCTACAGGGCCAGTACAATGAGCAGTTCTTC	CASNLQGQYNEQFF
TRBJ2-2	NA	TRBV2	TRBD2	TGTGCCAGCAGTGAAGAGCGGGAGGGCCCCGGGGAGCTGTTTTTT	CASSEEREGPGELFF
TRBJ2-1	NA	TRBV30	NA	TGTGCCTGGAGTCCACGGACGGGGAGCTACAATGAGCAGTTCTTC	CAWSPRTGSYNEQFF
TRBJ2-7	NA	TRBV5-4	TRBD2	TGTGCCAGCACGAACACCCGGCGCGGACTAGCGGGAGGGAGCTCCTACGAGCAGTACTTC	CASTNTRRGLAGGSSYEQYF
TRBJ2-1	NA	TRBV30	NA	TGTGCCTGGAGTGTAAGACAGGACAATGAGCAGTTCTTC	CAWSVRQDNEQFF
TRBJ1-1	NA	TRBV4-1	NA	TGCGCCAGCAGCCAAGATCGGGCGGGGGGCCTGGCGAAGGCTGAAGCTTTCTTT	CASSQDRAGGLAKAEAFF
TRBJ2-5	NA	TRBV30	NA	TGTGCCTGGAGTGTGCCGGGAGAGACCCAGTACTTC	CAWSVPGETQYF
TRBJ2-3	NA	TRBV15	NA	TGTGCCACCAGCAGAGATGAGGCGGGAAGATACTCAGATACGCAGTATTTT	CATSRDEAGRYSDTQYF
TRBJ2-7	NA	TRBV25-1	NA	TGTGCCAGCAGTGACAACCATGGGCGCGGGCCGGTATACGAGCAGTACTTC	CASSDNHGRGPVYEQYF
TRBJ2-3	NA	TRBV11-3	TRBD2	TGTGCCAGCAGCTTAGCGGCGGGAGTGAGCACAGATACGCAGTATTTT	CASSLAAGVSTDTQYF
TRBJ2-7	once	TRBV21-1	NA	TGTGCCAGCAACCACGGGAGTTCCTACGAGCAGTACTTC	CASNHGSSYEQYF
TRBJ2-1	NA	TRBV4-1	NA	TGCGCCAGCAGCCCCAAGTTCACGAGGGATGAGCAGTTCTTC	CASSPKFTRDEQFF
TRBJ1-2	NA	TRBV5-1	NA	TGCGCCAGCAGTTTCAGGGTTGGCTATGGCTACACCTTC	CASSFRVGYGYTF
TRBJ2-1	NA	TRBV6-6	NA	TGTGCCAGCAGTTACTCGAAGAGCGATGAGCAGTTCTTC	CASSYSKSDEQFF
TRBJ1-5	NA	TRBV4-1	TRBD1	TGCGCCAGCAGCCAAGACCGGGACAGGCACAATCAGCCCCAGCATTTT	CASSQDRDRHNQPQHF
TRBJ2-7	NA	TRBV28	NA	TGTGCCAGCAGTGGACTGAAGAGCTCCTACGAGCAGTACTTC	CASSGLKSSYEQYF
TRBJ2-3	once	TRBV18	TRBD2	TGTGCCAGCTCACCCGGACTAGCGGGAGGATCCTTTAGCACAGATACGCAGTATTTT	CASSPGLAGGSFSTDTQYF
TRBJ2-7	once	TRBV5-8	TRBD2	TGTGCCAGCAGCTCCCCGGGGAGGGACGAGCAGTACTTC	CASSSPGRDEQYF
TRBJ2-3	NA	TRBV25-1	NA	TGTGCCAGCAGCGGGGAAGGGGGAATAGATACGCAGTATTTT	CASSGEGGIDTQYF
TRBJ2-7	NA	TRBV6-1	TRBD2	TGTGCCAGCAGTGAAAGACTAGCGGGAGGATCCTACGAGCAGTACTTC	CASSERLAGGSYEQYF
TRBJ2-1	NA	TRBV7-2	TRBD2	TGTGCCAGCAGTCTAGCGGGAGTGGGGTACAATGAGCAGTTCTTC	CASSLAGVGYNEQFF
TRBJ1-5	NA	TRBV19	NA	TGTGCCAGTGGGCTGAGCAATCAGCCCCAGCATTTT	CASGLSNQPQHF
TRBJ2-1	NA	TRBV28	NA	TGTGCCAGCAGTTGTCGGGACTTCTCGTTCTTC	CASSCRDFSFF
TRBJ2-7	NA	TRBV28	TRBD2	TGTGCCAGCAGCGGGAGGGAACTACTACTCGAGCAGTACTTC	CASSGRELLLEQYF
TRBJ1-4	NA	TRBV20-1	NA	TGCAGTGCTATTTACGGTGAAAAACTGTTTTTT	CSAIYGEKLFF
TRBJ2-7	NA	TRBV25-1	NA	TGTGCCAGCAGTGGGCTGACAGTCTTCCCCTACGAGCAGTACTTC	CASSGLTVFPYEQYF
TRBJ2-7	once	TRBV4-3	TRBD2	TGCGCCAGCAGCCAAGATCATCGACTAGCGGGAGGAAAGACCCACGAGCAGTACTTC	CASSQDHRLAGGKTHEQYF
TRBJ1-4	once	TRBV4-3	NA	TGCGCCAGCAGCCACCCCGTGGGAGGAGGCGAAAAACTGTTTTTT	CASSHPVGGGEKLFF
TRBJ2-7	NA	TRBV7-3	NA	TGTGCCAGCAGCTCCCACGGGACTCCAAGGGGATTCTCCTACGAGCAGTACTTC	CASSSHGTPRGFSYEQYF
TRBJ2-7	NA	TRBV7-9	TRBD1	TGTGCCAGCAGCTTTAGAGGACAGGAGGACCGCGAGCAGTACTTC	CASSFRGQEDREQYF
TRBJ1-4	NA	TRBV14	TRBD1	TGTGCCAGCAGCCAAGGACGGGACAGGGGGCCTCCTTTAGGGGAAAAACTGTTTTTT	CASSQGRDRGPPLGEKLFF
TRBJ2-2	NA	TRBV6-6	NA	TGTGCCAGCAGCGTAGCCCCCAAGGCTACCGGGGAGCTGTTTTTT	CASSVAPKATGELFF